A single sample is the source of the 13 T cell receptor beta chains below, sequenced in a study of regulatory T cells in long-lasting Graves disease. The time point denotes: newly diagnosed GD, antithyroid drugs for less than 3 months. The TCR library was prepared using RNA isolated from PBMCs. Both iRepertoire HTBI primers and Arm-PCR of CDR3 regions were used to build the TCR beta libraries. From the multiplex PCR reads, TCRdb called clonotypes with MiXCR, one entry per CDR3 protein. The table lists more than 300,000 distinct CDR3 sequences, roughly 17% of them singletons. The same sample was also used in a study of T cells in Graves' hyperthyroidism and ophthalmopathy.

Sequenced here: peripheral blood mononuclear cells (PBMCs), sampled at new diagnosis, from a patient treated with antithyroid drugs. These receptors were obtained from a woman between 18 and 30 years old with Graves disease.

This clonotype appeared many times. The rearrangement uses TRBV10-3 and TRBJ2-1; 7 positions agree with TRBD1. The V and J ends lost 4 bases and 4 bases, in that order; junction bases with no gene match: 7. Per the germline V gene, CDR1 is ENHRY and CDR2 is SYGVKD. The CDR3 covers 15 residues. The CDR3 is CAISADRALYNEQFF. The CDR3 nucleotides read TGTGCCATCAGTGCTGACAGGGCTCTTTACAATGAGCAGTTCTTC.

The sample holds a few counts of this clonotype. This chain uses TRBV5-1 with TRBJ1-1, with a tentative D call TRBD1 (5 bases). V was clipped by 4 bases and J by 0 bases, with 16 bases between them. The CDR3 totals 16 residues. Germline assignment: CDR1 SGHRS and CDR2 YFSETQ. The CDR3 reads CASSIVPGLLNTEAFF. The CDR3 nucleotides read TGCGCCAGCAGCATAGTCCCGGGACTCCTGAACACTGAAGCTTTCTTT.

This clonotype was counted many times. The chain uses TRBV28 and TRBJ2-7; TRBD1 might be the D (6 bases). V was trimmed by 7 bases and J by 5 bases, leaving 9 bases between them. The CDR3 has 11 residues. Germline V gene lookup returns CDR1 MDHEN and CDR2 SYDVKM. The chain's CDR3 is CASTGVNEQYF. The CDR3 nucleotides read TGTGCCAGCACAGGGGTGAACGAGCAGTACTTC.

This clonotype was found a few times. Mismatch with germline at one junction end may stem from a read error. The chain uses TRBV7-6 and TRBJ2-7; 7 bases are a match to TRBD1. There are 12 residues in the CDR3. Germline V gene data show CDR1 as SGHVS and CDR2 as FNYEAQ. The CDR3 DNA follows: TGTGCCAGCAGCTTAGTGACGGGACAGCTATTCTTC. Translation gives CASSLVTGQLFF.

With regard to this clonotype: The CDR3 ends on some other residue instead of the conserved phenylalanine or tryptophan, so this is likely a read error. The gene calls are TRBV28 and TRBJ2-3, with 11 bases identical to TRBD2. The CDR3 totals 16 residues. Germline CDR1 is MDHEN and CDR2 is SYDVKM. V shed 2 bases, J shed 6 bases, and the junction held 7 bases outside the gene matches. CDR3: CASSLHALAGVDTQYS. As DNA, the CDR3 is TGTGCCAGCAGTTTACATGCACTAGCGGGGGTGGATACGCAGTATTCT.

Ten or more counts support this clonotype. The chain combines TRBV13 with TRBJ2-6; D is unresolved. This CDR3 contains 16 residues. CDR1 PRHDT and CDR2 FYEKMQ come from the germline V gene (reference sequence). V lost 2 bases and J 0 bases, leaving 8 bases between the germline ends. CDR3 residues: CASSLLGDSGANVLTF. The CDR3 DNA reads TGTGCCAGCAGCTTATTAGGCGACTCTGGGGCCAACGTCCTGACTTTC.

This clonotype has at least ten counts. The V gene is TRBV11-2, the J gene TRBJ2-5, with 10 bases fitting TRBD1. Germline V lookup: CDR1 SGHAT, CDR2 FQNNGV. This CDR3 comprises 16 residues. V dropped 4 bases and J dropped 0; count of bases not matched to a gene: 5. The CDR3 protein is CASSSGQGVYQETQYF. The DNA of the CDR3 is TGTGCCAGCAGCTCAGGACAGGGGGTGTACCAAGAGACCCAGTACTTC.

This clonotype turned up a few times. The chain uses TRBV20-1 and TRBJ1-4; D not certain. Between the trimmed V and J ends, which lost 1 base and 7 bases, there was a span of 13 bases. This CDR3 is built from 14 residues. Per the germline V gene, CDR1 is DFQATT and CDR2 is SNEGSKA (reference sequence). CDR3 protein: CSARVTMGGEKLFF. As DNA, the CDR3 is TGCAGTGCTAGAGTTACAATGGGCGGTGAAAAACTGTTTTTT.

This clonotype was detected many times. The chain employs TRBV5-6 and TRBJ2-5; D gene unclear. This CDR3 is built from 15 residues. Between the trimmed V and J ends, which lost 0 bases and 5 bases, there was a span of 14 bases. CDR1 SGHDT and CDR2 YYEEEE come from the germline V gene. DNA for the CDR3: TGTGCCAGCAGCTTGGCGATCGGTCTTATTGAGACCCAGTACTTC. It encodes CASSLAIGLIETQYF.

This clonotype has ten or more counts. The chain uses TRBV20-1 and TRBJ2-3; 9 bases agree with TRBD2. The CDR3 covers 15 residues. V lost 4 bases and J lost 2; bases outside the gene matches: 7. Germline V gives CDR1 DFQATT, CDR2 SNEGSKA (reference sequence). The CDR3 DNA reads as TGCAGTGCTACCAGCCTAGCGGGGCACACAGATACGCAGTATTTT. It specifies CSATSLAGHTDTQYF.

In this sample, this clonotype turned up a few times. The chain employs TRBV7-3 and TRBJ2-1, with 9 bases matching TRBD2. The V gene's germline CDR1 is SGHTA and CDR2 FQGTGA. There are 15 residues in the CDR3. The junction had 11 bases not matched to a gene; V was cut back by 5 bases and J by 9 bases. The CDR3, as DNA: TGTGCCAGCAGCCTCGGACTAGCGCAAACCAGTGAGCAGTTCTTC. This codes for CASSLGLAQTSEQFF.

The table lists this clonotype with many counts. The rearrangement uses TRBV20-1 and TRBJ1-4; 10 bases fit TRBD1. The CDR3 contains 14 residues. CDR1 is DFQATT, CDR2 SNEGSKA, per germline (reference sequence). V lost 6 bases and J lost 5; bases outside the gene matches: 6. The CDR3 nucleotides read TGCAGTGCCGGGACAGGGGCGTTAAATGAAAAACTGTTTTTT. This sequence encodes CSAGTGALNEKLFF.

The rearrangement links TRBV29-1 to TRBJ2-5, with a possible D match to TRBD1 (6 bases). V was shortened by 4 bases and J by 1 base, with 10 bases between the two germline ends. There are 13 residues in the CDR3. Germline V lookup: CDR1 SQVTM, CDR2 ANQGSEA. The CDR3 DNA is TGCAGCGTTGCCATGGGGGCCCAAGAGACCCAGTACTTC. Amino acid sequence: CSVAMGAQETQYF.